The clone carrying this T cell receptor (beta chain) was found a few times. As it was prepared, the TCRbeta library received unique molecular identifiers. TCRdb re-derived calls from the PCR reads in MiXCR, one entry per CDR3 protein. The table lists roughly 500,000 distinct CDR3 sequences, around a third of them singletons. V dropped 2 bases and J dropped 0 bases, with 7 bases sitting between them. The CDR3 spans 14 residues. The germline V gene encodes CDR1 MNHEY and CDR2 SVGAGI. The data originate from a study of T-cell reconstitution after alpha-beta-depleted transplantation in children. The genes are TRBV6-5 and TRBJ1-1, with a weak D call TRBD1 (5 bases). Sequencing used PBMCs from the stem cell graft donor, obtained from the stem cell graft. The TCR was taken from a human donor who donated a stem cell graft to a child with aplastic anemia. The CDR3 protein is CASSYDSMNTEAFF. The CDR3 coding sequence is TGTGCCAGCAGTTACGACAGCATGAACACTGAAGCTTTCTTT.